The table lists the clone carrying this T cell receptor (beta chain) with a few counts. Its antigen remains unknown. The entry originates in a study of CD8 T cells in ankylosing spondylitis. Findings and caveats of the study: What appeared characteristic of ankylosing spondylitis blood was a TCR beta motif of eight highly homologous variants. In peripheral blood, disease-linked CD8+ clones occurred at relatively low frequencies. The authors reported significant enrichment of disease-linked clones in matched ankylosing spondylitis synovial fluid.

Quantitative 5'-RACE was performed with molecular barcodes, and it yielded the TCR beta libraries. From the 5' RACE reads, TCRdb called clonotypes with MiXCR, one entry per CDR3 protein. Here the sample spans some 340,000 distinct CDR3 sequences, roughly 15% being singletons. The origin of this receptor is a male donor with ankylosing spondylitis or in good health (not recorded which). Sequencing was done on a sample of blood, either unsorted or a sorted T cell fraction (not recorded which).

The chain's CDR3 is CASSLTGMLRETQYF. As DNA, the CDR3 is TGCGCCAGCAGCTTGACAGGGATGTTACGAGAGACCCAGTACTTC. V gene TRBV5-1 combines with J gene TRBJ2-5, with D perhaps TRBD1 (6 bases). CDR1 is SGHRS and CDR2 is YFSETQ in the germline V gene. CDR3 size: 15 residues. V was pared by 1 base and J by 4 bases, with 14 bases between.